Presented here are 26 T cell receptor beta chains from one specimen sequenced in a study of T cell changes during pregnancy in multiple sclerosis. The repertoire was sequenced with immunoSEQ multiplex PCR; TCRdb's copy has only in-frame clones and lacks some. The sample holds more than 45,000 clones; 85% to 95% are singletons and the top ten take more than 0.7%. The sequences come from CD4+ T cells from peripheral blood mononuclear cells, collected in the second trimester of pregnancy. The origin of the receptors is a female donor in good health, enrolled as a control in a pregnancy study.

The genes are TRBV5-5 and TRBJ1-1, with D possibly matching TRBD1 (5 bases). The length of the CDR3 is 15 residues. From germline, CDR1 is SGHKS and CDR2 YYEKEE (reference sequence). Trimming stripped 2 bases from V and 0 bases from J, with 11 bases between. CDR3 loop: CASSFDSSMNTEAFF. DNA for the CDR3: TGTGCCAGCAGCTTTGACAGTTCCATGAACACTGAAGCTTTCTTT.

This rearrangement joins TRBV19 to TRBJ2-1, with no clear D. From germline, CDR1 is LNHDA and CDR2 SQIVND (reference sequence). CDR3 length: 14 residues. Trimming shortened V by 5 bases and J by 5 bases, and 13 bases separated the two germline ends. The CDR3 DNA follows: TGTGCCAGTAGTCGCGATATGAGTAACAATGAGCAGTTCTTC. The encoded protein is CASSRDMSNNEQFF.

The chain combines TRBV27 with TRBJ2-7; 7 bases align to TRBD2. The length of the CDR3 is 15 residues. The junction had 9 bases not matched to a gene; V was cut back by 5 bases and J by 2 bases. Per the germline V gene, CDR1 is MNHEY and CDR2 is SMNVEV (reference sequence). The CDR3 coding sequence is TGTGCCAGCAGTCCCCAGGGACTACCGACCTACGAGCAGTACTTC. It codes for CASSPQGLPTYEQYF.

The V call is TRBV14, the J call TRBJ1-4; D remains unclear. CDR1 and CDR2 (germline): SGHDN, FVKESK. This CDR3 region has 15 residues. The V end was cut by 0 bases, the J end by 9 bases, with 14 bases between. The CDR3 bases are TGTGCCAGCAGCCAAGATTACGGACTGAGGAAAAAACTGTTTTTT. Its translation: CASSQDYGLRKKLFF.

The CDR3 reads CASSWGGGSSTDTQYF. CDR3 coding DNA: TGTGCCAGCAGCTGGGGGGGCGGGAGCAGCACAGATACGCAGTATTTT. The J gene is TRBJ2-3, the V gene TRBV11-3; D might be TRBD2 (7 bases). This CDR3 contains 16 residues. The V gene's germline CDR1 is SGHNT and CDR2 YENEEA. The ends were cut back, 4 bases at V and 0 bases at J, with 14 bases in the middle.

J is TRBJ2-3 and V is TRBV9; D not certain. Germline CDR1 and CDR2: SGDLS and YYNGEE. Trimming removed 0 bases at V and 0 bases at J, with 8 bases between. The CDR3 runs 15 residues. The CDR3 is CASSVEQASTDTQYF. The CDR3 region has the DNA TGTGCCAGCAGCGTAGAGCAAGCCAGCACAGATACGCAGTATTTT.

The chain links TRBV15 to TRBJ1-2; D is uncertain. Deletions cut 3 bases from V and 0 bases from J, with 8 bases between. CDR3 size: 14 residues. Germline CDR1 reads LNHNV; CDR2 reads YYDKDF (reference sequence). In DNA form, the CDR3 reads TGTGCCACCAGCAGGAGGGAAGCTAACTATGGCTACACCTTC. Translation: CATSRREANYGYTF.

The chain joins TRBV5-5 to TRBJ1-6; no firm D call. The CDR3 contains 16 residues. The germline V gene has CDR1 SGHKS and CDR2 YYEKEE (reference sequence). V was cut by 3 bases and J by 0 bases, with 10 bases left in between. The CDR3 region has the DNA TGTGCCAGCAGCTGGGCCCCAAGCTCCTATAATTCACCCCTCCACTTT. It codes for CASSWAPSSYNSPLHF.

J is TRBJ2-5 and V is TRBV4-2, with a tentative D call TRBD2 (5 bases). V dropped 2 bases and J dropped 5 bases, with 15 bases sitting between them. Germline lookup yields CDR1 LGHNA and CDR2 YNFKEQ. This CDR3 has 15 amino acids. CDR3 bases: TGTGCCAGCAGCCAAAGTCCGGGAATCAGGGAGACCCAGTACTTC. This codes for CASSQSPGIRETQYF.

The J gene is TRBJ1-1, the V gene TRBV5-1; D uncertain. Trimming cost V 1 base and J 3 bases, with 10 bases left between them. The CDR3 spans 14 residues. Per germline, CDR1 SGHRS and CDR2 YFSETQ. DNA for the CDR3: TGCGCCAGCAGCTTGTGGACTTCCGACACTGAAGCTTTCTTT. Amino acids: CASSLWTSDTEAFF.

DNA for the CDR3: TGTGCCAGCAGGAACCCTTGGAAGGGGGCGAAAGGAAACACCATATATTTT. This encodes CASRNPWKGAKGNTIYF. This chain connects TRBV11-2 to TRBJ1-3; 7 positions match TRBD1. V shed 6 bases, J shed 4 bases, and the junction held 15 bases outside the gene matches. Per the germline V gene, CDR1 is SGHAT and CDR2 is FQNNGV. The CDR3 is 17 amino acids. Together with reference TRBV11-2 and TRBJ1-3, the CDR3 gives the full variable domain: EAGVAQSPRYKIIEKRQSVAFWCNPISGHATLYWYQQILGQGPKLLIQFQNNGVVDDSQLPKDRFSAERLKGVDSTLKIQPAKLEDSAVYLCASRNPWKGAKGNTIYFGEGSWLTVV.

V usage is TRBV10-2 and J usage is TRBJ2-3; TRBD2 is a possible D gene (5 bases). The CDR3 covers 21 residues. Germline V CDR1 and CDR2: WSHSY, SAAADI. V dropped 0 bases and J dropped 0 bases, with 25 bases sitting between them. The CDR3 DNA follows: TGCGCCAGCAGTGAGTCCCGAGACGCCTTTGACTATCCCAAGAGCACAGATACGCAGTATTTT. It encodes CASSESRDAFDYPKSTDTQYF.

This rearrangement joins TRBV4-3 to TRBJ2-3, with TRBD2 matching 11 bases. Trimming removed 5 bases from V and 1 base from J; junction bases left unmatched: 5. Germline V gene lookup returns CDR1 LGHNA and CDR2 YSLEER. CDR3 length: 16 residues. This CDR3 reads CASSTSTSGGTDTQYF. The CDR3 DNA sequence: TGCGCCAGCAGCACCTCGACTAGCGGGGGCACAGATACGCAGTATTTT.

The chain is built from TRBV7-9 and TRBJ1-4, with D maybe TRBD1 (6 bases). Trimming took 3 bases from V and 6 from J, leaving 8 bases between them. This CDR3 is built from 13 residues. Germline CDR1 and CDR2: SEHNR and FQNEAQ (reference sequence). The CDR3 bases are TGTGCCAGCAGCTTTTGGACAGATGAAAAACTGTTTTTT. Translating it yields CASSFWTDEKLFF. Drawing the rest from reference TRBV7-9 and TRBJ1-4, the complete variable domain is DTGVSQNPRHKITKRGQNVTFRCDPISEHNRLYWYRQTLGQGPEFLTYFQNEAQLEKSRLLSDRFSAERPKGSFSTLEIQRTEQGDSAMYLCASSFWTDEKLFFGSGTQLSVL.

The chain links TRBV19 to TRBJ2-5; the D is unclear. Trimming pared 0 bases from V and 2 bases from J, leaving 7 bases between. The CDR3 extends over 14 amino acids. Per germline, CDR1 LNHDA and CDR2 SQIVND (reference sequence). The CDR3 DNA sequence: TGTGCCAGTAGTATAGACTACGGTCAAGAGACCCAGTACTTC. Encoded protein: CASSIDYGQETQYF.

V is TRBV19 and J is TRBJ1-5, with D maybe TRBD1 (6 bases). The V and J ends lost 4 bases and 8 bases respectively, with 18 bases between them. Germline CDR1 reads LNHDA; CDR2 reads SQIVND (reference sequence). The CDR3 length is 15 residues. In nucleotides, the CDR3 is TGTGCCAGTAGTACCCAGACAGGCGCGCAGGAGCCCCAGCATTTT. This encodes CASSTQTGAQEPQHF. The full variable domain, in which reference TRBV19 and TRBJ1-5 provide the parts outside the CDR3, is DGGITQSPKYLFRKEGQNVTLSCEQNLNHDAMYWYRQDPGQGLRLIYYSQIVNDFQKGDIAEGYSVSREKKESFPLTVTSAQKNPTAFYLCASSTQTGAQEPQHFGDGTRLSIL.

This clone appeared a few times. This chain links TRBV4-1 with TRBJ1-2; 8 bases are a match to TRBD1. V gave up 1 base and J gave up 6 bases; unmatched junction bases: 16. The V gene's germline CDR1 is MGHRA and CDR2 YSYEKL. CDR3 length equals 18 residues. As DNA, the CDR3 is TGCGCCAGCAGCCAAGTTGTGTTTGGGGCCAGGGGGCGCGATGGCTACACCTTC. Its protein is CASSQVVFGARGRDGYTF.

The rearrangement uses TRBV5-1 and TRBJ2-1, with 9 bases aligning to TRBD2. Germline trimming cut 2 bases from V and 5 bases from J; bases unmatched to any gene: 11. CDR1 is SGHRS, CDR2 YFSETQ, per germline. This CDR3 comprises 17 residues. This CDR3 reads CASSLSAGGPGDNEQFF. The DNA of the CDR3 is TGCGCCAGCAGCTTAAGCGCGGGAGGGCCGGGAGACAATGAGCAGTTCTTC.

The chain employs TRBV18 and TRBJ2-1; 11 bases are shared with TRBD2. The CDR3 consists of 16 residues. In germline, CDR1 is KGHSH, CDR2 LQKENI. V lost 3 bases to trimming and J lost 7 bases; unmatched junction nucleotides: 8. The CDR3 loop reads CASSPQLAGVGNEQFF. CDR3 nucleotide sequence: TGTGCCAGCTCACCCCAACTAGCGGGAGTAGGAAATGAGCAGTTCTTC.

This chain connects TRBV7-2 to TRBJ2-7; no definite D call. Trimming cost V 1 base and J 0 bases, with 7 bases left between them. Germline V lookup: CDR1 SGHTA, CDR2 FQGNSA. The CDR3 is 14 amino acids. DNA of the CDR3: TGTGCCAGCAGCTTAGGTCCGTCCTCCTACGAGCAGTACTTC. Residues: CASSLGPSSYEQYF. The entire variable domain, with the rest obtained from reference TRBV7-2 and TRBJ2-7, is as follows: GAGVSQSPSNKVTEKGKDVELRCDPISGHTALYWYRQSLGQGLEFLIYFQGNSAPDKSGLPSDRFSAERTGGSVSTLTIQRTQQEDSAVYLCASSLGPSSYEQYFGPGTRLTVT.

The chain has TRBV6-1 and TRBJ1-5, with D possibly being TRBD1 (5 bases). Germline CDR1 is MNHNS and CDR2 is SASEGT. V was cut by 3 bases and J by 3 bases, with 12 bases left in between. The CDR3 is 15 amino acids. The CDR3, as DNA: TGTGCCAGCAGTGACGGACAATTCTTCAATCAGCCCCAGCATTTT. Protein sequence: CASSDGQFFNQPQHF.

The chain has TRBV28 and TRBJ1-2; possible D gene TRBD1, 6 bases. CDR1 is MDHEN, CDR2 SYDVKM, per germline. This CDR3 spans 16 amino acids. The germline V and J ends were trimmed by 4 bases and 8 bases, with 23 bases remaining between them. CDR3 sequence: CASSYGGGRGLEGYTF. CDR3 DNA sequence: TGTGCCAGCAGTTACGGGGGGGGCCGGGGGCTCGAGGGCTACACCTTC.

For the CDR3, the DNA is TGCGCCAGCAGCTTCTCCGGGACTAGCGACTACAATGAGCAGTTCTTC. Its protein product is CASSFSGTSDYNEQFF. The chain has TRBV5-1 and TRBJ2-1, with 10 bases aligning to TRBD2. After removal of 2 bases from V and 3 bases from J, the junction contained 5 bases not matched to a gene. The CDR3 loop spans 16 amino acids. Germline CDR1 reads SGHRS; CDR2 reads YFSETQ.

The chain uses TRBV7-3 and TRBJ1-1; no reliable D call. Germline-derived CDR1 and CDR2 are SGHTA and FQGTGA. V lost 3 bases and J lost 3, with 8 bases in between. This CDR3 comprises 13 residues. The DNA of the CDR3 is TGTGCCAGCAGCTTGGTGTTAGACACTGAAGCTTTCTTT. Encoded protein: CASSLVLDTEAFF.

Only a few counts were recorded for this clone. This sequence joins TRBV5-1 and TRBJ2-2; 14 positions agree with TRBD2. The trim removed 3 bases at V and 6 bases at J, leaving 7 bases unmatched. The CDR3 has 17 residues. Germline lookup yields CDR1 SGHRS and CDR2 YFSETQ. CDR3: CASSSGLAGVGAGELFF. The CDR3 DNA is TGCGCCAGCAGCTCGGGACTAGCGGGAGTCGGCGCCGGGGAGCTGTTTTTT.

V usage is TRBV5-1 and J usage is TRBJ2-6; TRBD1 matches at 9 bases. The CDR3 totals 19 residues. Per germline, CDR1 SGHRS and CDR2 YFSETQ. V lost 2 bases to trimming and J lost 0 bases; unmatched junction nucleotides: 9. The CDR3 DNA is TGCGCCAGCAGCTTTGGGACGACAGGGGGGGGCTCTGGGGCCAACGTCCTGACTTTC. Amino acids: CASSFGTTGGGSGANVLTF.